These 9 T cell receptor beta chains came from one sample sequenced in a study of siplizumab effects on memory and regulatory T cells. No antigen has been identified for these receptors. Mixed lymphocyte reaction cells underwent roughly six days of coculture at 37°C. Sequencing used immunoSEQ multiplex PCR; TCRdb keeps in-frame clones, though not all of them. Of 20,000 or so clones in the sample, approximately 44% were seen once. The specimen sequenced was CFSE-low (dividing) CD4+ T cells sorted from an allogeneic mixed lymphocyte reaction. These receptor sequences come from a human donor in good health; the cells came from an allogeneic mixed lymphocyte reaction. Some clones in this sample may be carry-over from other donors' samples.

This rearrangement joins TRBV5-1 to TRBJ1-1, with unresolved D. This CDR3 is built from 15 residues. Germline CDR1 reads SGHRS; CDR2 reads YFSETQ. V was pared by 0 bases and J by 4 bases, with 13 bases between. For the CDR3, the DNA is TGCGCCAGCAGCTTGGGGGTTGTTATTGGCACTGAAGCTTTCTTT. Protein: CASSLGVVIGTEAFF.

The chain has TRBV7-9 and TRBJ2-1; TRBD2 aligns across 9 bases. CDR3 length equals 15 residues. Germline V gene lookup returns CDR1 SEHNR and CDR2 FQNEAQ (reference sequence). V shed 5 bases, J shed 0 bases, and the junction held 2 bases outside the gene matches. The CDR3 DNA reads TGTGCCAGCAGCCGTAGCGGGAGCTCCTACAATGAGCAGTTCTTC. Amino acid sequence: CASSRSGSSYNEQFF.

The V gene is TRBV19, the J gene TRBJ1-1; D gene uncertain. V gave up 6 bases and J gave up 0 bases, with 11 bases separating them. Germline CDR1 LNHDA, CDR2 SQIVND (reference sequence). This CDR3 region has 14 residues. CDR3 DNA: TGTGCCAGTAGGATCGCACAGATGAACACTGAAGCTTTCTTT. Protein: CASRIAQMNTEAFF. The whole variable domain, filled in from reference TRBV19 and TRBJ1-1, reads DGGITQSPKYLFRKEGQNVTLSCEQNLNHDAMYWYRQDPGQGLRLIYYSQIVNDFQKGDIAEGYSVSREKKESFPLTVTSAQKNPTAFYLCASRIAQMNTEAFFGQGTRLTVV.

Note on this clone: A read error may produce the germline difference seen at one junction end. This chain connects TRBV7-2 to TRBJ1-3; D is unresolved. This CDR3 comprises 16 residues. Germline CDR1 is SGHTA and CDR2 is FQGNSA. The CDR3 DNA reads TGTGCCAGCAGCTTAGGTCTGGTTCACTCTGGGAACACCATATATTTT. Protein: CASSLGLVHSGNTIYF.

J is TRBJ1-1 and V is TRBV29-1; D call uncertain. The ends were cut back, 3 bases at V and 3 bases at J, with 14 bases in the middle. This CDR3 spans 14 amino acids. Per the germline V gene, CDR1 is SQVTM and CDR2 is ANQGSEA. Here the CDR3 reads CSVELQALDTEAFF. CDR3 bases: TGCAGCGTTGAGTTGCAGGCTTTGGACACTGAAGCTTTCTTT.

The chain uses TRBV7-9 and TRBJ2-5, with 8 bases matching TRBD2. Germline V gives CDR1 SEHNR, CDR2 FQNEAQ (reference sequence). The V and J ends lost 0 bases and 2 bases, in that order; junction bases with no gene match: 8. The CDR3 is made up of 17 amino acids. CDR3 in amino acids: CASSLALTSALQETQYF. The CDR3 coding sequence is TGTGCCAGCAGCTTAGCGCTGACTAGCGCGCTACAAGAGACCCAGTACTTC. The full variable domain, with the rest looked up from reference TRBV7-9 and TRBJ2-5, is DTGVSQNPRHKITKRGQNVTFRCDPISEHNRLYWYRQTLGQGPEFLTYFQNEAQLEKSRLLSDRFSAERPKGSFSTLEIQRTEQGDSAMYLCASSLALTSALQETQYFGPGTRLLVL.

This rearrangement joins TRBV11-2 to TRBJ2-7; D remains ambiguous. Germline CDR1 and CDR2: SGHAT and FQNNGV. Trimming left V 3 bases short and J 3 bases short, with 3 bases between. CDR3 length: 11 amino acids. CDR3 in DNA: TGTGCCAGCAGCTTCCTCTACGAGCAGTACTTC. Amino acid sequence: CASSFLYEQYF.

The V call is TRBV6-1, the J call TRBJ1-5, with D perhaps TRBD1 (5 bases). CDR1 is MNHNS, CDR2 SASEGT, per germline. The CDR3 runs 15 residues. Trimming took off 0 bases at V and 7 bases at J, with 13 bases between the two ends. The DNA for the CDR3 is TGTGCCAGCAGTGAAGCGGGAGGGACGGGGCAGCCCCAGCATTTT. Amino acids: CASSEAGGTGQPQHF.

Notes on this clone: This CDR3 is also generated by other DNA sequences in the sample. This rearrangement joins TRBV5-4 to TRBJ2-6; TRBD2 matches at 7 bases. This CDR3 comprises 14 residues. Germline V gene lookup returns CDR1 SGHNT and CDR2 YYREEE (reference sequence). The V segment lost 7 bases and the J segment 0 bases; nucleotides outside the gene matches: 1. The CDR3 protein is CASRGDSGANVLTF. The CDR3, as DNA: TGTGCCAGCCGGGGGGACTCTGGGGCCAACGTCCTGACTTTC.